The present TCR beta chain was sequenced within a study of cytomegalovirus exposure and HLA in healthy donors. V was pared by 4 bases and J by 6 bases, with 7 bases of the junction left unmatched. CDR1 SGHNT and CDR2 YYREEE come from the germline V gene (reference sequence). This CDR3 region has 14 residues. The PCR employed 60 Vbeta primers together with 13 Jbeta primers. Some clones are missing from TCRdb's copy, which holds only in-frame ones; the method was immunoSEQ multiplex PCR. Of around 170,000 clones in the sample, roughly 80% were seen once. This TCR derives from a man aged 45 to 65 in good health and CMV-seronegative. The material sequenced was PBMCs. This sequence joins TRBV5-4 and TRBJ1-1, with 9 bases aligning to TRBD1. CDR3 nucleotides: TGTGCCAGCAGCGCCCCGGGACAGGGTGCTGAAGCTTTCTTT. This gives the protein CASSAPGQGAEAFF.